The 31 T cell receptor beta chains below come from one sample, sequenced in a study of blood T cells in healthy people across ages. Sample-barcoded 5' priming and a J-beta primer mix drove a second PCR of about 6 to 12 cycles. TCRdb reanalysed the 5' RACE reads using MiXCR and keeps one entry per CDR3 protein. This sample has around 1,000,000 distinct CDR3 sequences, with approximately 25% found just once. These same records also appear under a second study, on T cells of mothers and their children.

The sample consisted of blood. The receptor set was obtained from a girl aged 2-10 years in good health.

The V call is TRBV6-2 or TRBV6-3, the J call TRBJ2-1, with no clear D. The better agreement between TRBJ2-5 and the DNA end casts doubt on the J call. Germline V lookup: CDR1 MNHEY, CDR2 SVGEGT. This CDR3 is built from 13 residues. CDR3: CASSPTVLVTQYF. The CDR3 DNA follows: TGTGCCAGCAGTCCGACTGTCCTCGTGACCCAGTACTTC.

The table lists this clonotype with a few counts. The chain uses TRBV27 and TRBJ2-7; D may correspond to TRBD1 or TRBD2 (6 bases each). V was clipped by 8 bases and J by 6 bases, with 14 bases between them. CDR1 MNHEY and CDR2 SMNVEV come from the germline V gene (reference sequence). The CDR3 length is 12 residues. CDR3 loop: CASGSRGLEQYF. The DNA of the CDR3 is TGTGCCAGCGGTAGCAGGGGACTCGAGCAGTACTTC.

As for this clonotype: A read error is possible here, since a much larger clone lies one base away. This rearrangement joins TRBV13 to TRBJ2-7, with D possibly called TRBD1 or TRBD2 (5 bases each). V was trimmed by 3 bases and J by 3 bases, leaving 12 bases between them. This CDR3 spans 14 amino acids. Germline CDR1 PRHDT, CDR2 FYEKMQ (reference sequence). The CDR3 sequence: CASSFRDGGYEQYF. The CDR3 DNA reads TGTGCCAGCAGCTTCCGGGACGGAGGCTACGAGCAGTACTTC.

This clonotype has a handful of counts. The gene calls are TRBV2 and TRBJ2-3, with D tentatively TRBD2 (5 bases). The CDR3 runs to 17 residues. The ends were cut back, 4 bases at V and 1 base at J, with 18 bases in the middle. Germline-derived CDR1 and CDR2 are SNHLY and FYNNEI. CDR3 sequence: CASSGSVSPVGTDTQYF. CDR3 DNA: TGTGCCAGCAGTGGTAGCGTTTCGCCGGTTGGCACAGATACGCAGTATTTT.

This clonotype was seen a few times. The J gene is TRBJ1-2, the V gene TRBV27; no reliable D call. V was trimmed by 3 bases and J by 6 bases, leaving 11 bases between them. Germline V lookup: CDR1 MNHEY, CDR2 SMNVEV (reference sequence). The CDR3 consists of 13 residues. CDR3 nucleotide sequence: TGTGCCAGCAGTTTCCTGGCAGGAAATGGCTACACCTTC. Amino acid sequence: CASSFLAGNGYTF.

This rearrangement joins TRBV20-1 to TRBJ1-4, with 11 bases aligning to TRBD1. The CDR3 totals 15 residues. V shed 0 bases, J shed 8 bases, and the junction held 5 bases outside the gene matches. Germline V lookup: CDR1 DFQATT, CDR2 SNEGSKA (reference sequence). CDR3 bases: TGCAGTGCTAGAGAGATCGGGACAGGGGGAGAAAAACTGTTTTTT. Its translation: CSAREIGTGGEKLFF.

This clonotype was found a few times. The chain is built from TRBV12-5 and TRBJ1-2; no clear D. In germline, CDR1 is LGHNT, CDR2 FRNRAP. Trimming took off 5 bases at V and 8 bases at J, with 15 bases between the two ends. The CDR3 has 13 amino acids. The CDR3 loop is CASGPHREEGYTF. The CDR3 DNA reads TGTGCTAGTGGTCCCCATAGGGAGGAGGGCTACACCTTC.

In this sample, this clonotype turned up a few times. The chain uses TRBV11-2 and TRBJ1-2, with 8 bases fitting TRBD1. V shed 5 bases and J 4 bases; nucleotides not matched to a gene: 9. From germline, CDR1 is SGHAT and CDR2 FQNNGV. The CDR3 contains 15 residues. The CDR3 nucleotides read TGTGCCAGCAGCCCCGGACAGGGTAGATTCTATGGCTACACCTTC. Residues: CASSPGQGRFYGYTF.

The sample holds a few counts of this clonotype. The chain recombines TRBV29-1 with TRBJ2-5, with TRBD1 matching over 7 bases. CDR1 and CDR2 from the germline V gene are SQVTM and ANQGSEA. This CDR3 comprises 13 residues. J was trimmed by 3 bases and V by 5 bases; bases with no gene match: 6. The CDR3 nucleotides read TGCAGCGTTCAGGACAGGATTGAAGAGACCCAGTACTTC. Amino acids: CSVQDRIEETQYF. The full variable domain, completed using reference TRBV29-1 and TRBJ2-5, is SAVISQKPSRDICQRGTSLTIQCQVDSQVTMMFWYRQQPGQSLTLIATANQGSEATYESGFVIDKFPISRPNLTFSTLTVSNMSPEDSSIYLCSVQDRIEETQYFGPGTRLLVL.

This chain links TRBV7-9 with TRBJ2-3; 8 nucleotides align to TRBD1. The J segment lost 0 bases and the V segment lost 4 bases, leaving 3 bases of the junction unmatched. The CDR3 has 15 amino acids. Germline assignment: CDR1 SEHNR and CDR2 FQNEAQ (reference sequence). This CDR3 is CASSSRDRSTDTQYF. The CDR3 DNA sequence: TGTGCCAGCAGCTCCCGGGACAGGAGCACAGATACGCAGTATTTT.

V is TRBV9 and J is TRBJ2-5, with no clear D. TRBJ2-1 matches the DNA end more closely, so the J call is doubtful. The CDR3 runs 16 residues. The germline V gene encodes CDR1 SGDLS and CDR2 YYNGEE. The CDR3 is CASSVVGVSGLDEQFF. The CDR3 nucleotides read TGTGCCAGCAGCGTAGTCGGAGTATCGGGCTTGGATGAGCAGTTCTTC.

The V call is TRBV29-1, the J call TRBJ2-1, with D perhaps TRBD1 (6 bases). The DNA end lines up better with TRBJ2-5; the J call may be wrong. The CDR3 runs 15 residues. Germline loops: CDR1 SQVTM, CDR2 ANQGSEA. Written as DNA, the CDR3 is TGCAGCGTAGGAAAACAGGGATTCGTTGGAGAGACCCAGTACTTC. It yields the protein CSVGKQGFVGETQYF.

CDR3 coding DNA: TGTGCCAGCAGCAATAGCGGGGCAGATACGCAGTATTTT. Encoded protein: CASSNSGADTQYF. This chain joins TRBV7-3 and TRBJ2-3; TRBD2 agrees at 8 bases. Trimming at V came to 5 bases and at J to 4 bases, leaving 2 bases not matched to a gene. Germline V gives CDR1 SGHTA, CDR2 FQGTGA. This CDR3 region has 13 residues.

CDR3 residues: CASSLEGATGDGYTF. DNA for the CDR3: TGCGCCAGCAGCTTGGAGGGGGCCACCGGAGATGGCTACACCTTC. The chain links TRBV5-1 to TRBJ1-2, with 7 bases lining up with TRBD1. Looked up from germline, CDR1 is SGHRS and CDR2 is YFSETQ. Trimming cost V 0 bases and J 6 bases; bases outside gene matches: 8. This CDR3 spans 15 amino acids. Complete variable domain (other parts from reference TRBV5-1 and TRBJ1-2): KAGVTQTPRYLIKTRGQQVTLSCSPISGHRSVSWYQQTPGQGLQFLFEYFSETQRNKGNFPGRFSGRQFSNSRSEMNVSTLELGDSALYLCASSLEGATGDGYTFGSGTRLTVV.

This rearrangement joins TRBV7-2 to TRBJ2-7; D is perhaps TRBD1 (6 bases). Looked up from germline, CDR1 is SGHTA and CDR2 is FQGNSA. This CDR3 region has 12 residues. With 7 bases removed from V and 8 bases from J, the gap between germline ends came to 15 bases. CDR3 sequence: CASNKQGTKQYF. The CDR3, as DNA: TGTGCCAGCAACAAGCAGGGGACCAAGCAGTACTTC.

As regards this clonotype: A single base separates this from a much larger clone, so it may be a read error. The chain is built from TRBV7-9 and TRBJ2-7, with D uncertain. Trimming pared 8 bases from V and 1 base from J, leaving 15 bases between. Germline V lookup: CDR1 SEHNR, CDR2 FQNEAQ (reference sequence). CDR3 length: 14 residues. This CDR3 is CASGPGGSSYEQYF. The CDR3 coding sequence is TGTGCCAGCGGCCCCGGCGGATCATCCTACGAGCAGTACTTC.

V gene TRBV5-1 combines with J gene TRBJ2-7, with 9 positions matching TRBD1. V was pared by 3 bases and J by 6 bases, with 13 bases of the junction left unmatched. This CDR3 has 16 amino acids. Per the germline V gene, CDR1 is SGHRS and CDR2 is YFSETQ. DNA for the CDR3: TGCGCCAGCAGCTATAACGGACAGGGGCAAGGGGGCGAGCAGTACTTC. The encoded protein is CASSYNGQGQGGEQYF. The whole variable domain, remainder taken from reference TRBV5-1 and TRBJ2-7, is KAGVTQTPRYLIKTRGQQVTLSCSPISGHRSVSWYQQTPGQGLQFLFEYFSETQRNKGNFPGRFSGRQFSNSRSEMNVSTLELGDSALYLCASSYNGQGQGGEQYFGPGTRLTVT.

V and J are TRBV25-1 and TRBJ2-5, with D uncertain. Germline loops: CDR1 MGHDK, CDR2 SYGVNS. V was clipped by 5 bases and J by 5 bases, with 12 bases between them. The CDR3 loop spans 13 amino acids. The CDR3 DNA is TGTGCCAGCAGTTCGGACGGGTGGGAGACCCAGTACTTC. It codes for CASSSDGWETQYF.

This chain uses TRBV29-1 with TRBJ2-7, with TRBD2 as a possible D gene (5 bases). Trimming removed 2 bases from V and 8 bases from J, with 16 bases in between. The germline gives CDR1 SQVTM, CDR2 ANQGSEA. The CDR3 totals 13 residues. CDR3 DNA sequence: TGCAGCGTTGAAAGCGGAAGCCGTGGTAAGCAGTACTTC. Protein: CSVESGSRGKQYF.

This clonotype was found a few times. The chain links TRBV4-1 to TRBJ2-7, with D uncertain. The CDR3 runs to 14 residues. The ends were cut back, 0 bases at V and 3 bases at J, with 9 bases in the middle. Per the germline V gene, CDR1 is MGHRA and CDR2 is YSYEKL. CDR3 in DNA: TGCGCCAGCAGCCAAGAGGGGTCTCTCTACGAGCAGTACTTC. This encodes CASSQEGSLYEQYF.

This clonotype came up a few times. The chain couples TRBV11-2 to TRBJ2-4; TRBD1 is a possible D gene (5 bases). The V and J ends lost 2 bases and 7 bases respectively, with 9 bases between them. This CDR3 has 13 amino acids. From germline, CDR1 is SGHAT and CDR2 FQNNGV. The CDR3 DNA follows: TGTGCCAGCAGCTTACAAGGGGCGAACATTCAGTACTTC. Translating gives CASSLQGANIQYF.

Worth noting for this clonotype: Germline is not matched at one junction end, which may reflect a read error. The gene calls are TRBV12-3 or TRBV12-4 and TRBJ2-5; 7 nucleotides match TRBD2. CDR3 length equals 14 residues. The CDR3 DNA follows: TGTGCCGGCACCGCTCGAGCGGGACCCCTCTCTCTGATCTTC. This sequence encodes CAGTARAGPLSLIF.

This clonotype appeared a few times. This chain joins TRBV12-3 or TRBV12-4 and TRBJ2-1, with 10 bases identical to TRBD1. With V trimmed by 11 bases and J by 2 bases, 9 bases remained unmatched. The CDR3 runs to 15 residues. The CDR3 here is CASQGTGAPYNEQFF. The CDR3 region has the DNA TGTGCCTCCCAGGGGACAGGGGCCCCCTACAATGAGCAGTTCTTC.

This clonotype was observed a handful of times. The V gene is TRBV6-1, the J gene TRBJ2-1; 9 bases are shared with TRBD1. This CDR3 comprises 18 residues. The V gene end was trimmed by 0 bases and the J gene end by 8 bases; junction bases not matched to a gene: 14. Germline V CDR1 and CDR2: MNHNS, SASEGT. CDR3 DNA: TGTGCCAGCAGTGAAGCGTGGTTTCGGGGACAGGGTTCCTATGAGCAGTTCTTC. Translation: CASSEAWFRGQGSYEQFF.

The CDR3 region has the DNA TGCAGCGTTGGGGACGCTGCGCAGTATTTT. Translation: CSVGDAAQYF. V and J are TRBV29-1 and TRBJ2-3; D may be TRBD1 or TRBD2 (5 bases each). The CDR3 runs to 10 residues. Trimming stripped 4 bases from V and 10 bases from J, with 9 bases between. Germline CDR1 SQVTM, CDR2 ANQGSEA.

A few counts support this clonotype. The rearrangement links TRBV7-9 to TRBJ2-7, with 7 bases that match TRBD1. Trimming cost V 8 bases and J 1 base; bases outside gene matches: 8. The CDR3 sequence is 14 residues long. Germline CDR1 reads SEHNR; CDR2 reads FQNEAQ (reference sequence). This chain's CDR3 is CASGAQTGSYEQYF. In DNA form, the CDR3 reads TGTGCCAGCGGCGCCCAGACAGGGTCCTACGAGCAGTACTTC.

This clonotype was recorded a few times. The rearrangement links TRBV5-5 to TRBJ2-7; D is unclear. Germline V lookup: CDR1 SGHKS, CDR2 YYEKEE (reference sequence). The CDR3 has 12 residues. V gave up 2 bases and J gave up 2 bases, with 5 bases separating them. CDR3 in amino acids: CASSLPAYEQYF. Written as DNA, the CDR3 is TGTGCCAGCAGCTTACCCGCCTACGAGCAGTACTTC.

On this clonotype: A read error may produce the germline difference seen at one junction end. V and J are TRBV20-1 and TRBJ2-1, with 7 bases matching TRBD1. Germline V gene data show CDR1 as DFQATT and CDR2 as SNEGSKA (reference sequence). The CDR3 spans 13 residues. This CDR3 is CSANSGGDRATSF. CDR3 nucleotides: TGCAGTGCTAATTCCGGTGGAGACAGGGCGACGTCCTTC.

The chain couples TRBV20-1 to TRBJ1-5; D ambiguous. CDR3 length: 15 residues. Per the germline V gene, CDR1 is DFQATT and CDR2 is SNEGSKA (reference sequence). Trimming pared 3 bases from V and 0 bases from J, leaving 12 bases between. The CDR3 region is CSASETKYSNQPQHF. CDR3 in DNA: TGCAGTGCTAGTGAAACCAAGTATAGCAATCAGCCCCAGCATTTT.

The chain combines TRBV19 with TRBJ2-5, with 8 bases identical to TRBD2. The end of the DNA aligns better with TRBJ2-1, so the J call may be wrong. The V gene's germline CDR1 is LNHDA and CDR2 SQIVND (reference sequence). This CDR3 region has 16 residues. The CDR3 reads CASRGELGLVYNEQFF. The DNA for the CDR3 is TGTGCCAGTAGGGGGGAGTTGGGACTAGTATACAATGAGCAGTTCTTC.

This clonotype was seen a few times. The gene calls are TRBV7-9 and TRBJ2-5, with 10 bases fitting TRBD1. Germline V gene sequence: CDR1 SEHNR, CDR2 FQNEAQ (reference sequence). With V trimmed by 5 bases and J by 5 bases, 11 bases remained unmatched. The CDR3 is made up of 16 amino acids. The CDR3 DNA reads as TGTGCCAGCAGCACCTGGACAGGGGGTGATTCGGAGACCCAGTACTTC. As protein: CASSTWTGGDSETQYF.